The T cell receptor beta chain described here comes from a study of shared clonotypes between healthy human individuals. Study-wide background: Per-donor plates numbered three CD4 naive, three CD4 memory, two CD8 naive and one CD8 memory. Study-wide results and caveats: Naive CD4 clonotype sharing across several donors was 4% to 5%.

The CDR3 loop spans 15 amino acids. Trimming removed 1 base from V and 4 bases from J, with 10 bases in between. Per germline, CDR1 SGHTA and CDR2 FQGNSA. This clone was seen a single time. Its antigen is not known. Several immunoSEQ plates received, in even portions, the genomic DNA of each subset. Data came from immunoSEQ multiplex PCR; TCRdb stores just in-frame clones and leaves some out. The sample records 2.5 million or so clones, just over 90% being singletons. All of the donors resided in Nashville, Tennessee, and each was a Caucasian adult. The specimen sequenced was naive CD4+ T cells sorted from blood. As to subset: CD45RA+ positively selected. This chain links TRBV7-2 with TRBJ2-2, with D possibly matching TRBD2 (6 bases). The sequence was obtained from a man younger than 30 in good health. DNA for the CDR3: TGTGCCAGCAGCTTAGGAGGAGGGAGCACCGGGGAGCTGTTTTTT. The encoded protein is CASSLGGGSTGELFF.